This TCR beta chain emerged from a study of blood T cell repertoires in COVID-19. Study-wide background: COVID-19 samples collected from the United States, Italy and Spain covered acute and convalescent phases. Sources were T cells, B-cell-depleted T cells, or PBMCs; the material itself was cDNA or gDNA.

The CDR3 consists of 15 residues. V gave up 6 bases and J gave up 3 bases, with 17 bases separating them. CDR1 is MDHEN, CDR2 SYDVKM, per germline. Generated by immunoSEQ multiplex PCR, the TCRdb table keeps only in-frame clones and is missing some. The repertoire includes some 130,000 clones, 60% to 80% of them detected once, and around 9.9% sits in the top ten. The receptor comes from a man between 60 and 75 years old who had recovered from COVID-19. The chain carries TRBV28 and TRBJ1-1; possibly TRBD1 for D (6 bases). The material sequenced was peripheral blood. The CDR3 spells CASRSGGQGDTEAFF. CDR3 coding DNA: TGTGCCAGCAGATCCGGGGGGCAAGGGGACACTGAAGCTTTCTTT.